This T cell receptor (beta chain) was identified during a study of identical twins. Overall study results and limits: Among beta out-of-frame sequences, excess sharing between twins appeared weaker. Cord blood's abundant beta clonotypes had fewer insertions, unlike memory repertoires. Conclusions were based on cross-sectional statistical analysis, without following the same donors.

Template switching, a step in the protocol, added a universal primer site, and cDNA carried unique molecular identifiers. From the 5' RACE reads, TCRdb called clonotypes with MiXCR, one entry per CDR3 protein. Of 570,000 or so distinct CDR3 sequences listed, 7.5% to 10% are singletons. CDR1 and CDR2 from the germline V gene are LGHDT and YNNKEL (reference sequence). Between the trimmed V and J ends, which lost 0 bases and 3 bases, there was a span of 11 bases. The CDR3 runs 16 residues. This clonotype was seen at least ten times. Its antigen is not known. The sample also formed part of further work on yellow fever vaccine responses in identical twins.

Sequenced input: PBMCs. This rearrangement joins TRBV3-1 to TRBJ2-2; D may be TRBD2 (5 bases). The TCR sequence derives from a woman younger than 35 in good health. In nucleotides, the CDR3 is TGTGCCAGCAGCCAAGATGTTTTCGGGGACACCGGGGAGCTGTTTTTT. This gives the protein CASSQDVFGDTGELFF. Full variable domain (rest looked up from reference TRBV3-1 and TRBJ2-2): DTAVSQTPKYLVTQMGNDKSIKCEQNLGHDTMYWYKQDSKKFLKIMFSYNNKELIINETVPNRFSPKSPDKAHLNLHINSLELGDSAVYFCASSQDVFGDTGELFFGEGSRLTVL.